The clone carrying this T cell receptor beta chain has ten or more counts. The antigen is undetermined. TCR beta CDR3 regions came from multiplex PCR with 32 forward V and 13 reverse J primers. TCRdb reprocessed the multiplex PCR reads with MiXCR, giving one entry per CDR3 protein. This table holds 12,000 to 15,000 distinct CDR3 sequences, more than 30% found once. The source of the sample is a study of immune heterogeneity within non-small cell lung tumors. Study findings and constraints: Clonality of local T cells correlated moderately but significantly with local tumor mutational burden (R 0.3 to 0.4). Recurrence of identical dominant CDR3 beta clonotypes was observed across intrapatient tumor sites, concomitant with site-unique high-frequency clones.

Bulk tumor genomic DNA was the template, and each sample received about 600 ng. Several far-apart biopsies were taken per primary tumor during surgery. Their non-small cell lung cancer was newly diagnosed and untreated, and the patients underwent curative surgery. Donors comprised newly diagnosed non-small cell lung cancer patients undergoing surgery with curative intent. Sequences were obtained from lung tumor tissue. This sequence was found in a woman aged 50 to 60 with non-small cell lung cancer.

Here the CDR3 DNA reads TGTGCCAGCAGTTGGGACAGGGTAAATCAGCCCCAGCATTTT. Translating it yields CASSWDRVNQPQHF. The rearrangement uses TRBV12-3 or TRBV12-4 and TRBJ1-5; 9 nucleotides align to TRBD1. This CDR3 is built from 14 residues. With V trimmed by 4 bases and J by 4 bases, 2 bases remained unmatched.